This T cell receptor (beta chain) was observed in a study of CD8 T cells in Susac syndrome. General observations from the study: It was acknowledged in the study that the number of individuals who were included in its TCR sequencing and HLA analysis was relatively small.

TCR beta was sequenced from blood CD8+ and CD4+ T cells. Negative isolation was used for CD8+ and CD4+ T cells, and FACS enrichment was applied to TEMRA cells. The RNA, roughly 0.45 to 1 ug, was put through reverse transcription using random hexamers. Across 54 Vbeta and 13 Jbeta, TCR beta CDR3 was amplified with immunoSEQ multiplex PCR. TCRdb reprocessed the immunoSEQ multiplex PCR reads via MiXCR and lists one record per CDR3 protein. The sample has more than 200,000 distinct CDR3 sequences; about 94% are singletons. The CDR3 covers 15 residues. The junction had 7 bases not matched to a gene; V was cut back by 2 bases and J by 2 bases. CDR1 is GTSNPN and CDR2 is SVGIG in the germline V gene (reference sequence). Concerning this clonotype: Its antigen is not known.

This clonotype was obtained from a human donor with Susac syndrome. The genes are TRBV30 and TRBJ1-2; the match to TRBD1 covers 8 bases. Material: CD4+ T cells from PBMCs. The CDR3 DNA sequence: TGTGCCTGGAGTAACGGGGACAGGTGGAACTATGGCTACACCTTC. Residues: CAWSNGDRWNYGYTF. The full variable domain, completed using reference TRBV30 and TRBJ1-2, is SQTIHQWPATLVQPVGSPLSLECTVEGTSNPNLYWYRQAAGRGLQLLFYSVGIGQISSEVPQNLSASRPQDRQFILSSKKLLLSDSGFYLCAWSNGDRWNYGYTFGSGTRLTVV.